The T cell receptor (beta chain) under discussion was sequenced for a study of OX40 agonist ivuxolimab in advanced cancers. The data were produced by immunoSEQ multiplex PCR, yet TCRdb's version contains in-frame clones alone and is incomplete. This table has approximately 76,000 clones, approximately 91% appearing once. The CDR3 is 13 residues long. Looked up from germline, CDR1 is MNHEY and CDR2 is SVGAGI. The trim removed 6 bases at V and 6 bases at J, leaving 3 bases unmatched. The source material was CD4+ or CD8+ T cells sorted from blood, sampled in a trial of the OX40 agonist ivuxolimab. The sequence was obtained from an adult with an advanced solid tumor such as melanoma, head and neck, liver or kidney cancer. V is TRBV6-5 and J is TRBJ2-1; 9 bases fit TRBD1. CDR3 protein: CASRGTGRNEQFF. The DNA of the CDR3 is TGTGCCAGCAGGGGGACAGGGCGCAATGAGCAGTTCTTC.